This TCR beta chain emerged from a study of blood T cell repertoires in COVID-19. On the study more broadly: Whether acute or convalescent, the COVID-19 samples came from the United States, Italy and Spain. T cells, B-cell-depleted T cells, or PBMCs supplied cDNA or gDNA.

Allocation to cohorts depended on clinical history reported by the participants. Cohort 3 recovered donors had two negative PCRs, clearance, or symptom resolution. TCRdb's copy holds only in-frame clones and misses some; the assay was immunoSEQ multiplex PCR. This table has 450,000 to 500,000 clones, roughly 87% appearing once. The TCR was taken from a woman aged 18-30 years who had recovered from COVID-19. What was sequenced was PBMCs or T cells enriched from blood (not recorded which).

CDR3 loop: CASGLGSGNEKLFF. CDR3 DNA sequence: TGTGCTAGTGGTTTGGGGTCCGGGAATGAAAAACTGTTTTTT. The chain uses TRBV12-5 and TRBJ1-4; the D is unclear. Germline CDR1 and CDR2: LGHNT and FRNRAP. The CDR3 is 14 amino acids. The V end lost 1 base, the J end lost 5 bases, and 8 bases lay between the germline ends.